Sequencing of this TCR beta chain was carried out in a study of sequential checkpoint blockade in melanoma. About the research overall: TCRbeta immunosequencing was performed on DNA from 91 pretreatment melanoma tumor samples.

Treatment specified: randomized to nivolumab then ipilimumab (arm A) or the reverse (arm B). Profiled with immunoSEQ multiplex PCR; TCRdb holds only in-frame clones, not every one. The table records 7,000 or so clones, roughly 20% of them present only once. This clone came up a few times. The CDR3 sequence is 15 residues long. Trimming pared 8 bases from V and 0 bases from J, leaving 14 bases between. From germline, CDR1 is MNHGY and CDR2 SAAAGT. The origin of this receptor is a human donor with melanoma. V is TRBV6-8 and J is TRBJ1-3, with a weak D call TRBD1 (5 bases). Sequenced here: tumor tissue (inferred from file names), sampled from a patient given nivolumab and ipilimumab in sequence. CDR3 sequence: CASAGDGASGNTIYF. As DNA, the CDR3 is TGTGCCAGCGCCGGGGACGGAGCCTCTGGAAACACCATATATTTT.